The T cell receptor (beta chain) described here comes from a study of control samples from healthy donors and cancer patients. Method: immunoSEQ multiplex PCR; TCRdb's copy keeps in-frame clones and lacks some. The sample shows 120,000 or so clones, around 86% of them seen only once. Germline lookup yields CDR1 MGHRA and CDR2 YSYEKL. The CDR3 length is 14 residues. The V and J ends lost 0 bases and 2 bases respectively, with 7 bases between them. This sequence originates from a man aged 35 to 55 in good health. The sample was blood. J is TRBJ1-2 and V is TRBV4-1; no definite D call. This CDR3 reads CASSQDTVNYGYTF. CDR3 nucleotide sequence: TGCGCCAGCAGCCAAGATACAGTAAACTATGGCTACACCTTC.